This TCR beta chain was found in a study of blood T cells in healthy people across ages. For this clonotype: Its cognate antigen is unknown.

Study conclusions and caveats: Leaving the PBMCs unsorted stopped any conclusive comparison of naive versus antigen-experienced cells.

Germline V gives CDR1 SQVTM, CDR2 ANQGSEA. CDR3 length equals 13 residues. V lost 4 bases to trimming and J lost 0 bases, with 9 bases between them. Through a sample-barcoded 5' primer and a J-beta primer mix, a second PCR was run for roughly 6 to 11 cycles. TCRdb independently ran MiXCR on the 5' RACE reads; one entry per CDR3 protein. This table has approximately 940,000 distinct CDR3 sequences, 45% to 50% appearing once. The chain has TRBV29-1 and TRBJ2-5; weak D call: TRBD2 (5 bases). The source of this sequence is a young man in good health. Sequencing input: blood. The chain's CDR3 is CSVGGLYQETQYF. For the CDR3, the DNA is TGCAGCGTTGGCGGACTTTACCAAGAGACCCAGTACTTC.